The clone carrying this TCR beta chain was picked up one time. Its target is not known. The V and J ends lost 3 bases and 5 bases, in that order; junction bases with no gene match: 3. CDR1 is SGHAT, CDR2 FQNNGV, per germline. This CDR3 is built from 15 residues. This entry belongs to a study of cytomegalovirus exposure and HLA in healthy donors. General observations from the study: Cytomegalovirus association was assigned to under 200 TCR beta chains. Subsequent analysis showed first-cohort TCR clusters tending to co-occur in some 120 validation repertoires. Many donors shared some public TCRs, even though most TCR sequences were rare.

Measured with immunoSEQ multiplex PCR; TCRdb has only the in-frame clones, and not every one. The sample contains approximately 97,000 clones, approximately 94% of which appear only once. The 120-subject validation cohort, separate from the 666-subject first cohort, included the donors. The clonotype originates from a woman aged 18-35 years in good health and CMV-seronegative. The rearrangement joins TRBV11-2 to TRBJ2-1, with 11 positions matching TRBD2. Sequenced input: PBMCs. CDR3 amino acids: CASSLFSGGDNEQFF. CDR3 sequence (DNA): TGTGCCAGCAGCTTGTTTAGCGGGGGGGACAATGAGCAGTTCTTC.